This T cell receptor (beta chain) originates from a study of somatic mutations in cytotoxic T cells in rheumatoid arthritis. Trimming cost V 6 bases and J 4 bases, with 13 bases left between them. This CDR3 comprises 14 residues. Looked up from germline, CDR1 is MNHEY and CDR2 is SMNVEV (reference sequence). This table comes from immunoSEQ multiplex PCR, and its TCRdb copy is limited to in-frame clones, with some not included. The sample lists about 10,000 clones, under 80% occurring once. This clone was observed once. Sequencing input: CD8+ T cells sorted from blood. This TCR was sampled from a man aged 45 to 65 in good health. The chain joins TRBV27 to TRBJ2-1; the D gene is possibly TRBD1 (5 bases). The CDR3 reads CASSDSDWYNEQFF. In nucleotides, the CDR3 is TGTGCCAGCAGCGACAGTGACTGGTACAATGAGCAGTTCTTC.